The rows below give T cell receptor beta chains drawn from one sample of a study of OX40 agonist ivuxolimab in advanced cancers. Clones were sequenced by immunoSEQ multiplex PCR, and TCRdb holds only the in-frame ones, with some missing. Of tens of thousands of clones in the sample, roughly nine tenths are singletons; the top ten hold roughly 15%. This sample comprised CD4+ or CD8+ T cells sorted from blood, obtained in a trial of the OX40 agonist ivuxolimab. All receptors derive from an adult with an advanced solid tumor such as melanoma, head and neck, liver or kidney cancer. The CDR3 runs from the conserved cysteine through the conserved F or W. Fields, in order: J gene, V gene, D gene, clone size, CDR3 DNA, CDR3 protein. A D gene is named only where the DNA matches it firmly. Clone sizes are given selectively: once, few, many, or a class where the clone is expanded.

>TRBJ2-2|TRBV14|NA|NA
TGTGCCAGCAGCCCGGGACTTCTGAACACCGGGGAGCTGTTTTTT
CASSPGLLNTGELFF
>TRBJ2-7|TRBV4-1|TRBD2|NA
TGCGCCAGCAGCCAAGATCCAGGGACTAGCGGTTTCTACGAGCAGTACTTC
CASSQDPGTSGFYEQYF
>TRBJ2-1|TRBV4-3|TRBD2|NA
TGCGCCAGCAGCCCAGGGACTAGCGGAATTAACAATGAAGGGCAGTTCTTC
CASSPGTSGINNEGQFF
>TRBJ2-2|TRBV6-6|NA|NA
TGTGCCAGCAGTTCTCCCGGGGAGCTGTTTTTT
CASSSPGELFF
>TRBJ2-3|TRBV29-1|TRBD2|NA
TGCAGCGTTGACCGGGAGACTAGCGGGAATACAGATACGCAGTATTTT
CSVDRETSGNTDTQYF
>TRBJ2-1|TRBV9|TRBD1|NA
TGTGCCAGCAGCGTCCCCGGGACAGGGTTTCCCCATGAGCAGTTCTTC
CASSVPGTGFPHEQFF
>TRBJ1-1|TRBV4-1|TRBD1|NA
TGCGCCAGCAGCGACAGGGTTCGCACTGAAGCTTTCTTT
CASSDRVRTEAFF
>TRBJ2-7|TRBV5-1|TRBD1|NA
TGCGCCAGCAGAGACGCCGGGACAGGGAACTCCGAGCAGTACTTC
CASRDAGTGNSEQYF
>TRBJ2-1|TRBV9|NA|NA
TGTGCCAGCAGCCCAGGGAAAGGTTCCTACAATGAGCAGTTCTTC
CASSPGKGSYNEQFF
>TRBJ1-5|TRBV27|NA|NA
TGTGCCAGCAGTCCCATATCGGGGGCACAGCCCCAGCATTTT
CASSPISGAQPQHF
>TRBJ2-7|TRBV19|NA|NA
TGTGCCAGTAGTATGGACAGTAACTACGAGCAGTACTTC
CASSMDSNYEQYF
>TRBJ2-2|TRBV13|TRBD1|few
TGTGCCAGCAGCGCCGGGACAGGCGGGACCGGGGAGCTGTTTTTT
CASSAGTGGTGELFF
>TRBJ2-7|TRBV11-2|TRBD2|NA
TGTGCCAGCAGCTGGCTCGGGACTAGCGGGAACTACGAGCAGTACTTC
CASSWLGTSGNYEQYF
>TRBJ2-1|TRBV7-3|TRBD2|once
TGTGCCAGCAGCGTGGGACTAGCGGGTAACAATGAGCAGTTCTTC
CASSVGLAGNNEQFF
>TRBJ1-3|TRBV6-6|NA|NA
TGTGCCAGCAGTGGGACCGAGACGGCCTCTGGAAACACCATATATTTT
CASSGTETASGNTIYF
>TRBJ1-4|TRBV4-3|NA|NA
TGCGCCAGCAGCCAACACAGGCGAACTAATGAAAAACTGTTTTTT
CASSQHRRTNEKLFF
>TRBJ1-4|TRBV5-5|NA|NA
TGTGCCAGCAGCTTGCAGGGGCCCGGCTTGACTAATGAAAAACTGTTTTTT
CASSLQGPGLTNEKLFF
>TRBJ2-1|TRBV5-1|TRBD2|NA
TGCGCCAGCAGCTTGACTAGCGGGAATCTGCAGTTCTTC
CASSLTSGNLQFF
>TRBJ2-5|TRBV7-3|NA|NA
TGTGCCAGCAGCCCCGGGGCTAAGTACCAAGAGACCCAGTACTTC
CASSPGAKYQETQYF
>TRBJ1-1|TRBV10-3|NA|once
TGTGCCATCAGTGGGACAGAGAACACTGAAGCTTTCTTT
CAISGTENTEAFF
>TRBJ1-1|TRBV4-1|NA|NA
TGCGCCAGCAGCCTAAGCGTCTCGAACACTGAAGCTTTCTTT
CASSLSVSNTEAFF
>TRBJ2-2|TRBV13|NA|NA
TGTGCCAGCAGCCCCCCCTCCGGGGAGCTGTTTTTT
CASSPPSGELFF
>TRBJ1-5|TRBV28|NA|NA
TGTGCCAGCAGTTCCGTGACAGATCACCCTTATCAGCCCCAGCATTTT
CASSSVTDHPYQPQHF
>TRBJ2-5|TRBV7-6|TRBD2|NA
TGTGCCAGCAGCCTTACCTCACTAGCGGGCTTCCAAGAGACCCAGTACTTC
CASSLTSLAGFQETQYF
>TRBJ1-2|TRBV6-1|TRBD1|NA
TGTGCCAGCAGTGAAGAACAGGGGGATGGCTACACCTTC
CASSEEQGDGYTF
>TRBJ1-5|TRBV28|NA|NA
TGTGCCAGCAGGGGTCGGGGGGCAGTTCAGCCCCAGCATTTT
CASRGRGAVQPQHF
>TRBJ2-7|TRBV7-9|NA|NA
TGTGCCAGCAGCTTAGCCGGTTCTGAGTACGAGCAGTACTTC
CASSLAGSEYEQYF
>TRBJ2-7|TRBV6-1|NA|NA
TGTGCCAGCAGTGAAGATGGCATGGGGTACGAGCAGTACTTC
CASSEDGMGYEQYF
>TRBJ1-2|TRBV14|NA|NA
TGTGCCAGCAGCCAAGAGGCCCTTCCGGGGAACGGCTACACCTTC
CASSQEALPGNGYTF
>TRBJ1-5|TRBV28|TRBD1|NA
TGTGCCAGCAGCCGGGACAGGGGTGATCAGCCCCAGCATTTT
CASSRDRGDQPQHF
>TRBJ2-5|TRBV6-5|NA|once
TGTGCCAGCTCCGACACCATGAGAGAGACCCAGTACTTC
CASSDTMRETQYF
>TRBJ1-4|TRBV5-6|TRBD1|NA
TGTGCCAGCAGCTATGGGACAGGGGGGGCTAATGAAAAACTGTTTTTT
CASSYGTGGANEKLFF
>TRBJ1-1|TRBV10-2|NA|NA
TGCGCCAGCAGTGATTGGAGGGAGGGCCTTAACACTGAAGCTTTCTTT
CASSDWREGLNTEAFF
>TRBJ2-1|TRBV12-5|NA|once
TGTGCTAGTGGTTCGGACAGCTACAATGAGCAGTTCTTC
CASGSDSYNEQFF
>TRBJ1-1|TRBV28|NA|NA
TGTGCCAGCAAACTCGGGGAGGGACAACGAGCTTTCTTT
CASKLGEGQRAFF
>TRBJ2-3|TRBV15|TRBD1|once
TGTGCCACCAGCAGTTCGGACAGGGGATCCACAGATACGCAGTATTTT
CATSSSDRGSTDTQYF
>TRBJ2-1|TRBV19|NA|NA
TGTGCCAGTAGGGAGGAGGGGCCGTACAATGAGCAGTTCTTC
CASREEGPYNEQFF
>TRBJ1-1|TRBV4-1|NA|NA
TGCGCCAGCAGCCTCGACCCGCACGGGAGGAACACTGAAGCTTTCTTT
CASSLDPHGRNTEAFF
>TRBJ2-7|TRBV7-9|NA|NA
TGTGCCAGCAGCTCAGAAACCTACGAGCAGTACTTC
CASSSETYEQYF